The 13 T cell receptor beta chains reported below all come from one sample, sequenced in a study of T cell responses to AZD1222 COVID-19 vaccine. The repertoire was sequenced with immunoSEQ multiplex PCR; TCRdb's copy has only in-frame clones and lacks some. The profile covers about 93,000 clones, with roughly nine tenths appearing a single time and roughly 2.7% taken by the ten largest. The sequenced sample was peripheral blood, obtained 28 days after the second AZD1222 dose. Receptors originate from an adult who received the AZD1222 COVID-19 vaccine.

The chain has TRBV11-2 and TRBJ2-1; D is ambiguous. Germline V gene sequence: CDR1 SGHAT, CDR2 FQNNGV. Deletions cut 7 bases from V and 4 bases from J, with 11 bases between. There are 13 residues in the CDR3. Here the CDR3 DNA reads TGTGCCAGCACTAAAGGATGGTACAATGAGCAGTTCTTC. Protein sequence: CASTKGWYNEQFF. The whole variable domain, filled in from reference TRBV11-2 and TRBJ2-1, reads EAGVAQSPRYKIIEKRQSVAFWCNPISGHATLYWYQQILGQGPKLLIQFQNNGVVDDSQLPKDRFSAERLKGVDSTLKIQPAKLEDSAVYLCASTKGWYNEQFFGPGTRLTVL.

The chain joins TRBV4-2 to TRBJ1-2; no clear D gene. The CDR3 spans 15 residues. Trimming shortened V by 1 base and J by 4 bases, and 13 bases separated the two germline ends. Looked up from germline, CDR1 is LGHNA and CDR2 is YNFKEQ. CDR3 nucleotide sequence: TGTGCCAGCAGCCAAGCTTTGTTAGGGCCCTATGGCTACACCTTC. Amino acids: CASSQALLGPYGYTF.

The chain joins TRBV21-1 to TRBJ2-5. TRBV21-1 is an annotated pseudogene. The CDR3 is made up of 12 amino acids. The CDR3 coding sequence is TGTGCCAGCAGCAAAACTGGGGAGACCCAGTACTTC. This codes for CASSKTGETQYF.

The chain combines TRBV29-1 with TRBJ1-1, with D unresolved. The CDR3 totals 11 residues. CDR1 and CDR2 (germline): SQVTM, ANQGSEA. Trimming took 3 bases from V and 4 from J, leaving 6 bases between them. CDR3 region: CSVDGSTEAFF. For the CDR3, the DNA is TGCAGCGTTGACGGTAGCACTGAAGCTTTCTTT.

This rearrangement joins TRBV19 to TRBJ2-1; 11 bases are shared with TRBD2. CDR1 and CDR2 from the germline V gene are LNHDA and SQIVND (reference sequence). This CDR3 has 19 amino acids. The V gene end was trimmed by 5 bases and the J gene end by 4 bases; junction bases not matched to a gene: 16. As DNA, the CDR3 is TGTGCCAGTAGTCCAAATGCCCTAGCGGGGGGACCCTTTTACAATGAGCAGTTCTTC. The encoded protein is CASSPNALAGGPFYNEQFF.

The chain uses TRBV27 and TRBJ1-1; tentative D call: TRBD1 (6 bases). The CDR3 consists of 14 residues. V was trimmed by 6 bases and J by 3 bases, leaving 14 bases between them. Germline V gene lookup returns CDR1 MNHEY and CDR2 SMNVEV (reference sequence). Written as DNA, the CDR3 is TGTGCCAGCAGGTCTACAGGGTCGGACACTGAAGCTTTCTTT. This gives the protein CASRSTGSDTEAFF.

The V call is TRBV3-1 (or the pseudogene TRBV3-2), the J call TRBJ2-3; D perhaps matches TRBD1 (6 bases). In germline, CDR1 is LGHDT, CDR2 YNNKEL (reference sequence). V was shortened by 1 base and J by 7 bases, with 24 bases between the two germline ends. This CDR3 is built from 18 residues. The CDR3 coding sequence is TGTGCCAGCAGCCAAGGGAGAGAGAGACAGGAGGAATGGCATACGCAGTATTTT. This translates into CASSQGRERQEEWHTQYF.

About this clone: Other DNA sequences within the sample encode an identical CDR3. This chain links TRBV18 with TRBJ1-2; D not resolved. This CDR3 is 12 amino acids long. CDR1 KGHSH and CDR2 LQKENI come from the germline V gene. V lost 2 bases to trimming and J lost 2 bases, with 3 bases between them. The CDR3 DNA sequence: TGTGCCAGCTCACCAGAGAACTATGGCTACACCTTC. This codes for CASSPENYGYTF.

The chain carries TRBV18 and TRBJ1-1; D remains unclear. Trimming removed 3 bases from V and 4 bases from J, with 9 bases in between. CDR1 and CDR2 (germline): KGHSH, LQKENI. The length of the CDR3 is 13 residues. CDR3 sequence reads: CASSPGEGTEAFF. In nucleotides, the CDR3 is TGTGCCAGCTCACCCGGGGAGGGCACTGAAGCTTTCTTT.

The chain has TRBV27 and TRBJ2-1; 16 nucleotides agree with TRBD2. Per germline, CDR1 MNHEY and CDR2 SMNVEV (reference sequence). Trimming removed 6 bases from V and 9 bases from J; junction bases left unmatched: 8. This CDR3 has 16 amino acids. In DNA, the CDR3 is TGTGCCAGCAGAACCGGGACTAGCGGGAGGGCCACTGAGCAGTTCTTC. Amino acid sequence: CASRTGTSGRATEQFF.

This sequence joins TRBV30 and TRBJ1-5; TRBD1 agrees at 10 bases. The junction had 13 bases not matched to a gene; V was cut back by 3 bases and J by 2 bases. The CDR3 runs to 18 residues. CDR1 is GTSNPN, CDR2 SVGIG, per germline (reference sequence). As DNA, the CDR3 is TGTGCCTGGAGCTCCGGGACAGGGGTTTTTCGTGGCAATCAGCCCCAGCATTTT. The encoded protein is CAWSSGTGVFRGNQPQHF.

This chain connects TRBV9 to TRBJ1-1; D is perhaps TRBD1 (5 bases). Trimming left V 0 bases short and J 3 bases short, with 18 bases between. CDR1 SGDLS and CDR2 YYNGEE come from the germline V gene. CDR3 length: 17 residues. CDR3 DNA: TGTGCCAGCAGCGTAGCTGGAGGGGATATTGGGGACACTGAAGCTTTCTTT. Its protein is CASSVAGGDIGDTEAFF.

The chain is built from TRBV27 and TRBJ1-2, with 7 bases aligning to TRBD1. The junction had 8 bases not matched to a gene; V was cut back by 2 bases and J by 5 bases. The CDR3 has 15 residues. CDR1 is MNHEY, CDR2 SMNVEV, per germline (reference sequence). The chain's CDR3 is CASSLLGTDLYGYTF. The CDR3 DNA is TGTGCCAGCAGTTTACTCGGGACAGATTTATATGGCTACACCTTC.